Presented here are 15 T cell receptor beta chains from one specimen sequenced in a study of T cells in localized non-small cell lung cancer. Some clones are missing from TCRdb's copy, which holds only in-frame ones; the method was immunoSEQ multiplex PCR. This table has over 40,000 clones, around 86% appearing once. This sample comprised peripheral blood, obtained before any cancer treatment. The receptors shown here come from a woman between 18 and 55 years old with stage III lung adenocarcinoma.

The chain joins TRBV7-2 to TRBJ2-3, with 7 bases lining up with TRBD1. V lost 4 bases and J lost 0; bases outside the gene matches: 7. CDR1 is SGHTA and CDR2 is FQGNSA in the germline V gene. This CDR3 region has 16 residues. The CDR3 loop is CASSSTGTESTDTQYF. The DNA for the CDR3 is TGTGCCAGCAGCTCAACCGGGACAGAAAGCACAGATACGCAGTATTTT.

The CDR3 region has the DNA TGTGCCAGCAGCTTGGCAGGGAGGCATGAGACCCAGTACTTC. Translation gives CASSLAGRHETQYF. This chain joins TRBV5-5 and TRBJ2-5, with D possibly matching TRBD2 (6 bases). CDR3 length equals 14 residues. Per the germline V gene, CDR1 is SGHKS and CDR2 is YYEKEE (reference sequence). Trimming pared 0 bases from V and 5 bases from J, leaving 11 bases between.

The chain couples TRBV5-1 to TRBJ1-1; no clear D gene. CDR1 and CDR2 (germline): SGHRS, YFSETQ. CDR3 length: 15 residues. V lost 0 bases to trimming and J lost 2 bases, with 11 bases between them. The DNA for the CDR3 is TGCGCCAGCAGCTTGGTTCCAGAAAAAAACACTGAAGCTTTCTTT. Its translation is CASSLVPEKNTEAFF.

This chain links TRBV5-1 with TRBJ1-1; a possible D gene is TRBD1 (5 bases). Between the trimmed V and J ends, which lost 4 bases and 3 bases, there was a span of 13 bases. The CDR3 runs 14 residues. From germline, CDR1 is SGHRS and CDR2 YFSETQ. CDR3: CASSPRGGDTEAFF. As DNA, the CDR3 is TGCGCCAGCAGCCCACGTGGGGGTGACACTGAAGCTTTCTTT.

The chain has TRBV5-1 and TRBJ1-4; D is unclear. Trimming stripped 5 bases from V and 4 bases from J, with 15 bases between. In germline, CDR1 is SGHRS, CDR2 YFSETQ. The CDR3 sequence is 15 residues long. The CDR3 here is CASSPGVYNNEKLFF. CDR3 nucleotides: TGCGCCAGCAGTCCCGGGGTCTACAATAATGAAAAACTGTTTTTT.

This chain links TRBV28 with TRBJ2-5; 9 bases agree with TRBD2. CDR1 is MDHEN and CDR2 is SYDVKM in the germline V gene. The CDR3 runs 15 residues. J was trimmed by 1 base and V by 7 bases; bases with no gene match: 7. This chain's CDR3 is CASKAGGPFQETQYF. CDR3 DNA: TGTGCCAGCAAGGCGGGGGGGCCTTTCCAAGAGACCCAGTACTTC.

This clone was seen once. The chain combines TRBV5-1 with TRBJ2-2, with TRBD2 identical over 10 bases. With 1 base clipped from V and 4 bases from J, the junction kept 4 bases outside the gene matches. CDR3 length equals 16 residues. CDR1 is SGHRS, CDR2 YFSETQ, per germline. CDR3 coding DNA: TGCGCCAGCAGCTTGATGCTAGCGGGGGCCACCGGGGAGCTGTTTTTT. Translating it yields CASSLMLAGATGELFF.

This chain joins TRBV28 and TRBJ1-1, with a weak D call TRBD1 (5 bases). This CDR3 spans 14 amino acids. V lost 3 bases, J lost 8 bases, and 16 bases lay in between. Germline V gives CDR1 MDHEN, CDR2 SYDVKM. CDR3 in amino acids: CASSFWGRETEAFF. The CDR3 nucleotides read TGTGCCAGCAGTTTCTGGGGCAGGGAGACCGAAGCTTTCTTT.

V and J are TRBV6-1 and TRBJ1-1, with TRBD1 matching 8 bases. V shed 4 bases, J shed 1 base, and the junction held 5 bases outside the gene matches. The length of the CDR3 is 15 residues. Germline CDR1 is MNHNS and CDR2 is SASEGT. CDR3 DNA: TGTGCCAGCAGTGCCTTACAGGGGGGGAACACTGAAGCTTTCTTT. This gives the protein CASSALQGGNTEAFF.

The V and J genes are TRBV2 and TRBJ2-1; D may be TRBD2 (5 bases). The CDR3 loop spans 13 amino acids. With 6 bases removed from V and 9 bases from J, the gap between germline ends came to 15 bases. Germline V gene lookup returns CDR1 SNHLY and CDR2 FYNNEI. CDR3 nucleotide sequence: TGTGCCAGCAGCGGGATTCCACGTGGTGAGCAGTTCTTC. Its protein is CASSGIPRGEQFF.

The V gene is TRBV30, the J gene TRBJ1-6; D is unresolved. Trimming pared 3 bases from V and 5 bases from J, leaving 11 bases between. This CDR3 contains 14 residues. CDR1 is GTSNPN and CDR2 is SVGIG in the germline V gene (reference sequence). CDR3 coding DNA: TGTGCCTGGAGCAATGGTCAGGATAATTCACCCCTCCACTTT. Residues: CAWSNGQDNSPLHF.

The chain links TRBV5-1 to TRBJ2-3, with 7 bases that match TRBD1. The germline CDR1 and CDR2 sequences are SGHRS and YFSETQ. The length of the CDR3 is 11 residues. V was clipped by 4 bases and J by 9 bases; unmatched bases: 2. CDR3 region: CASSRQGTQYF. The DNA for the CDR3 is TGCGCCAGCAGCAGACAGGGAACGCAGTATTTT.

The rearrangement uses TRBV19 and TRBJ2-3, with 10 positions matching TRBD2. CDR1 LNHDA and CDR2 SQIVND come from the germline V gene (reference sequence). The CDR3 has 15 residues. Trimming at V came to 3 bases and at J to 6 bases, leaving 6 bases not matched to a gene. The chain's CDR3 is CASSIQRGGRDTQYF. CDR3 sequence (DNA): TGTGCCAGTAGTATCCAGCGGGGGGGCCGCGATACGCAGTATTTT. Filled out from reference TRBV19 and TRBJ2-3, the complete variable domain reads DGGITQSPKYLFRKEGQNVTLSCEQNLNHDAMYWYRQDPGQGLRLIYYSQIVNDFQKGDIAEGYSVSREKKESFPLTVTSAQKNPTAFYLCASSIQRGGRDTQYFGPGTRLTVL.

J is TRBJ2-1 and V is TRBV29-1, with D perhaps given as TRBD1 or TRBD2 (5 bases each). Germline V CDR1 and CDR2: SQVTM, ANQGSEA. CDR3 length: 16 amino acids. V lost 4 bases and J lost 6, with 22 bases in between. CDR3 in DNA: TGCAGCGTTGGTACCGGGGACCCGTGGGGGATCAATGAGCAGTTCTTC. Amino acid sequence: CSVGTGDPWGINEQFF.

The chain combines TRBV7-8 with TRBJ1-3; tentatively, D is TRBD1 (5 bases). Trimming removed 2 bases at V and 4 bases at J, with 21 bases between. This CDR3 has 18 residues. Germline V CDR1 and CDR2: SGHVS, FQNEAQ. The CDR3 is CASSLFSTGPALGNTIYF. CDR3 nucleotides: TGTGCCAGCAGCTTATTCTCAACAGGCCCGGCCCTGGGAAACACCATATATTTT.